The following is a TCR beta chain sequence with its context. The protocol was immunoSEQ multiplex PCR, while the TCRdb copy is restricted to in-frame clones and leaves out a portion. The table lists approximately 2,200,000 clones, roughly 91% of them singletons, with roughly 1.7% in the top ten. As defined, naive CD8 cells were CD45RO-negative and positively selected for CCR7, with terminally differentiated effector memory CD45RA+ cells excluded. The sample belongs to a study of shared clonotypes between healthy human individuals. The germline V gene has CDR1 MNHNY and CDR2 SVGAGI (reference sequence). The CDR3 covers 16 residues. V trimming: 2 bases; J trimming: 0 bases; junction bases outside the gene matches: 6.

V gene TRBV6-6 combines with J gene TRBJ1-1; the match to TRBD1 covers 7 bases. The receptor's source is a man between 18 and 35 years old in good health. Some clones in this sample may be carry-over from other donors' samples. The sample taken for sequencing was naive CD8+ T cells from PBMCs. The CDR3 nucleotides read TGTGCCAGCAGTTACCCTAAGGACAGGATGAACACTGAAGCTTTCTTT. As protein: CASSYPKDRMNTEAFF.